Listed below are T cell receptor beta chains from one sample, sequenced in a study of blood T cells in healthy people across ages. A single record per CDR3 protein comes from TCRdb applying MiXCR to the 5' RACE reads. The table lists about 1,400,000 distinct CDR3 sequences, 45% to 70% of them singletons, with 6.5% to 8.5% in the top ten. The source material was blood. The receptor set was obtained from a man younger than 30 in good health. CDR3s include the opening cysteine and the closing phenylalanine or tryptophan. The order of the fields is J gene, clone size, V gene, D gene, CDR3 DNA, CDR3 protein. A D gene is named only where the DNA matches it firmly. Expanded clones get a size class; other rows say once, few or many, or leave the size out.

TRBJ2-7,.,TRBV7-9,TRBD2,TGTGCCAGCAGCTTACAGGCGGGGGGGCAACCCTACGAGCAGTACTTC,CASSLQAGGQPYEQYF
TRBJ2-1,.,TRBV27,TRBD2,TGTGCCAGCAGTCCGGGGACTAGCGGGTCCGTGGAGCAGTTCTTC,CASSPGTSGSVEQFF
TRBJ2-2,.,TRBV5-5,.,TGTGCCAGCAGCTACAACCCTCCCGGTTTAAGTCCCGGGGAGCTGTTTTTT,CASSYNPPGLSPGELFF
TRBJ2-7,once,TRBV6-1,.,TGTGCCAGCAGTGAAGGTTTTATGGGGGGATTTCGGTACGAGCAGTACTTC,CASSEGFMGGFRYEQYF
TRBJ1-4,.,TRBV4-1,.,TGCGCCAGCAGCCAAATTCCGAGGGAAAAACTGTTTTTT,CASSQIPREKLFF
TRBJ2-6,many,TRBV5-1,.,TGTGCCAGCTCACTTGCCTCTGGGGCCAACGTCCTGACTTTC,CASSLASGANVLTF
TRBJ2-3,few,TRBV29-1,.,TGCAGCGTCGGCCTCCGACTAGGAGATACGCAGTATTTT,CSVGLRLGDTQYF
TRBJ2-1,.,TRBV11-2,.,TGTGCCAGCAGCCGAAATCGCGAGCAGTTCTTC,CASSRNREQFF
TRBJ1-2,.,TRBV5-1,TRBD1,TGCGCCAGCAGCTTGACAGGGGGCGGTAACTATGGCTACACCTTC,CASSLTGGGNYGYTF
TRBJ2-3,few,TRBV29-1,TRBD1,TGCAGCGTTGTATTCCCACCGCAGGGGGCGATCCTAATGGATACGCAGTATTTT,CSVVFPPQGAILMDTQYF
TRBJ2-7,.,TRBV20-1,.,TGCAGTGCTAGAGGTTGGGCTGAGCAGTACTTC,CSARGWAEQYF
TRBJ1-2,.,TRBV25-1,TRBD1,TGTGCCTGCAGTTTAGGGGGCTACGGCTACACCTTC,CACSLGGYGYTF
TRBJ2-1,.,TRBV20-1,.,TGCAGTGCAACCGGGCCAAACTCCTACAATGAGCAGTTCTTC,CSATGPNSYNEQFF
TRBJ2-6,few,TRBV12-3/TRBV12-4,.,TGTGCCAGCAGTCACCTCTCTGGGGCCAACGTCCTGACTTTC,CASSHLSGANVLTF
TRBJ2-4,.,TRBV7-2,TRBD2,TGTGTCAGCAGCCCACCTGCCCCAAGCGGGAGGTCCAAAAACATTCAGTACTTC,CVSSPPAPSGRSKNIQYF
TRBJ2-1,.,TRBV27,.,TGTGCCAGCAGTTTATTGGGACAGGGACTAGCTGATGAGCAGTTCTTC,CASSLLGQGLADEQFF
TRBJ1-5,.,TRBV6-6,.,TGTGCCAGCAGTTACCGGGCATCTGATCAGCCCCAGCATTTT,CASSYRASDQPQHF
TRBJ2-1,.,TRBV6-5,.,TGTGCCAGCATGACGGGTCCCTACAATGAGAAGTTCTTC,CASMTGPYNEKFF
TRBJ1-5,.,TRBV29-1,.,TGCAGCGTTGAAGATCCAGGAGGGCCCCAGCATTTT,CSVEDPGGPQHF
TRBJ1-1,.,TRBV20-1,.,TGCAGTGCCCCCTCAGTGGGGGTCCGGAACACTGAAGCTTTCTTT,CSAPSVGVRNTEAFF
TRBJ1-1,.,TRBV2,.,TGTGCCAGCAGTGAACAGGGAGCCGACACTGAAGCTTTCTTT,CASSEQGADTEAFF
TRBJ2-1,.,TRBV20-1,TRBD2,TGCAGTGCTGCCCGGACTAGCGGGAGTTGGTCCTACAATGAGCAGTTCTTC,CSAARTSGSWSYNEQFF
TRBJ1-1,.,TRBV6-6,.,TGTGCCAGCCTGGCAGGCTACAACACTGAAGCTTTCTTT,CASLAGYNTEAFF
TRBJ2-5,.,TRBV12-3/TRBV12-4,TRBD2,TGTGCCAGCAGTTTTACGACTAGCGGGGGGGCAGAGACCCAGTACTTC,CASSFTTSGGAETQYF
TRBJ1-6,few,TRBV20-1,TRBD1,TGCAGTGCGGCCGGGACAGGGGATAATAATTCACCCCTCCACTTT,CSAAGTGDNNSPLHF
TRBJ2-7,.,TRBV5-1,TRBD1,TGCGCCAGCAGCTTGGCCCCGGGACAGTTCTACGAGCAGTACTTC,CASSLAPGQFYEQYF
TRBJ2-5,few,TRBV29-1,TRBD2,TGCAGCGGTGGGACTAGCGGGGGGATCCAAGAGACCCAGTACTTC,CSGGTSGGIQETQYF
TRBJ1-1,.,TRBV6-5,.,TGTGCCAGCAGTGAACTGGGGGCGAACACTGAAGCTTTCTTT,CASSELGANTEAFF
TRBJ2-7,few,TRBV5-1,TRBD1,TGCGCCAGCAGACCCGGGACAGGCAGCTCCTACGAGCAGTACTTC,CASRPGTGSSYEQYF
TRBJ2-1,.,TRBV20-1,.,TGCAGTGCTAATCAGCCGAGACTGGCAACCTACAATGAGCAGTTCTTC,CSANQPRLATYNEQFF
TRBJ2-7,.,TRBV5-5,.,TGTGCCAGCAGCTTCGACACCGGGACCTCTACCTACGAGCAGTACTTC,CASSFDTGTSTYEQYF
TRBJ2-4,.,TRBV12-3/TRBV12-4,.,TGTGCCAGCAGTTTTGGCAGTCGGAAGGATCGAAACATTCAGTACTTC,CASSFGSRKDRNIQYF
TRBJ1-5,few,TRBV12-3/TRBV12-4,.,TGTGCCAGCAGTCCGGGGGGCGACGGGAATCAGCCCCAGCATTTT,CASSPGGDGNQPQHF
TRBJ2-3,.,TRBV6-1,.,TGTGCCAGCAGTGGACGGGGGGCGGCTAGCACAGATACGCAGTATTTT,CASSGRGAASTDTQYF
TRBJ2-4,.,TRBV5-1,.,TGCGCCAGCAGCTGGGACGGACCGTACAAAAACATTCAGTACTTC,CASSWDGPYKNIQYF
TRBJ2-4,.,TRBV20-1,TRBD1,TGCAGTGCTAGAGAAGAAACAGGGGGTACCATTCAGTACTTC,CSAREETGGTIQYF
TRBJ1-1,.,TRBV10-3,.,TGTGCCATCAGCCCTCGGGGGGGTGGGGACACTGAAGCTTTCTTT,CAISPRGGGDTEAFF
TRBJ2-7,.,TRBV12-3/TRBV12-4,.,TGTGCCAGCATTCGAACTAGTTACGAGCAGTACTTC,CASIRTSYEQYF
TRBJ2-7,.,TRBV20-1,TRBD1,TGCAGTGCTAGACCCCTCCGGGACAGGGGGTGGAACGAGCAGTACTTC,CSARPLRDRGWNEQYF
TRBJ1-1,.,TRBV24-1,TRBD1,TGTGCCACCAGTGATGACACAGGGGGATCTGAAGCTTTCTTT,CATSDDTGGSEAFF
TRBJ2-7,.,TRBV20-1,TRBD2,TGCAGTCCACGGACTAGCGGCTCCTACGAGCAGTACTTC,CSPRTSGSYEQYF
TRBJ2-1,few,TRBV4-1,.,TGCGCCAGCAGCCAGAGATCGGACGGTAGCTCCTACAATGAGCAGTTCTTC,CASSQRSDGSSYNEQFF
TRBJ2-1,.,TRBV4-1,.,TGCGCCAGCAGCCAAGTTAGGGGGGGGCGGAGCTCCTACAATGAGCAGTTCTTC,CASSQVRGGRSSYNEQFF
TRBJ2-7,many,TRBV20-1,.,TGCAGTGCTAGGGGGGCCTACGAGCAGTACTTC,CSARGAYEQYF
TRBJ2-3,once,TRBV7-2,.,TGTGCCGGCAGCTTAGGGTCGGGGGGCGGCACAGATACGCAGTATTTT,CAGSLGSGGGTDTQYF
TRBJ2-3,few,TRBV24-1,.,TGTGCCACCAGTGAGTGGGGAGATACGCAGTATTTT,CATSEWGDTQYF
TRBJ1-5,.,TRBV5-5,.,TGTGCCAGCAGCTTGGACGAGAGACCGGACTTTTATAGCAATCAGCCCCAGCATTTT,CASSLDERPDFYSNQPQHF
TRBJ2-5,.,TRBV29-1,TRBD1,TGCAGCGTTGATCCGGGACAGCTCTTAACCCGAAGGGACCACCAAGAGACCCAGTACTTC,CSVDPGQLLTRRDHQETQYF
TRBJ2-1,.,TRBV29-1,TRBD2,TGCAGCGCCGCCGGGACTAGCGGTATCAATGAGCAGTTCTTC,CSAAGTSGINEQFF
TRBJ2-3,few,TRBV5-5,TRBD1,TGTGCCAGCAGCGACAGGGGGGGCACAGATACGCAGTATTTT,CASSDRGGTDTQYF
TRBJ2-7,.,TRBV6-1,.,TGTGCCAGCAGTGAAGCGCTGGGCAGGGGTTACGAGCAGTACTTC,CASSEALGRGYEQYF
TRBJ2-5,.,TRBV29-1,.,TGCAGCGTTGATGGGGCGGTCGGGGAGACCCAGTACTTC,CSVDGAVGETQYF
TRBJ2-3,.,TRBV20-1,.,TGCAGTGCTAGAGATCGGACAGTAACGCAGTATTTT,CSARDRTVTQYF
TRBJ2-7,.,TRBV20-1,TRBD2,TGCAGTGCGAAGCAACTAGCGGGGTTGTCCTACGAGCAGTACTTC,CSAKQLAGLSYEQYF
TRBJ2-7,.,TRBV12-3/TRBV12-4,.,TGTGCCAGTCGCTACGAGCAGTACTTC,CASRYEQYF
TRBJ2-3,.,TRBV4-2,TRBD2,TGTGCCAGCAGCCCCGGGGCTAGCGGGAGTTCAGATACGCAGTATTTT,CASSPGASGSSDTQYF
TRBJ2-7,.,TRBV19,.,TGTGCCAGTAGTATCTCTCAGGGAGGTGCCTACGAGCAGTACTTC,CASSISQGGAYEQYF
TRBJ2-7,.,TRBV11-2,TRBD2,TGTGCCAGCAGCTTAGAGGCCGGGGGGGCCTACGAGCAGTACTTC,CASSLEAGGAYEQYF
TRBJ1-2,.,TRBV29-1,.,TGCAGCGTTGAAGATCGATTTTGGGACTATGGCTACACCTTC,CSVEDRFWDYGYTF
TRBJ2-6,.,TRBV29-1,.,TGCAGCGTGTCCCTAGCAGCAGGTAGTGGGGCCAACGTCCTGACTTTC,CSVSLAAGSGANVLTF